This paragraph covers one TCR beta chain sequence. The data were obtained in a study of blood T cell repertoires in COVID-19. Study-level background: Samples came from the United States, Italy and Spain, spanning acute and convalescent COVID-19.

Under the authors' procedure: Reference gene primer amplification gave nucleated cell count estimates. Method: immunoSEQ multiplex PCR; TCRdb's copy keeps in-frame clones and lacks some. V, J and clone size derive from that table, while D and trimming were established from the DNA sequence. The sample lists 45,000 to 70,000 clones; roughly nine tenths were seen once. The sequenced material came from peripheral blood. The source of this sequence is a woman aged 60-70 years with active or convalescent COVID-19.

The DNA of the CDR3 is TGTGCCAGCAGTCTTCACACAGGGGAGTCTGGCTACACCTTC. Its translation is CASSLHTGESGYTF. The chain combines TRBV28 with TRBJ1-2; the match to TRBD1 covers 7 bases. The CDR3 is made up of 14 amino acids. Germline V gene sequence: CDR1 MDHEN, CDR2 SYDVKM. With V trimmed by 5 bases and J by 7 bases, 10 bases remained unmatched.